Below, one TCR beta chain is given with its context. Only in-frame clones appear in the TCRdb table, and some are missing; sequencing was by immunoSEQ multiplex PCR. The sample contains around 190,000 clones, about 86% of which appear only once. This sample was included in a study of blood T cell repertoires in COVID-19. Study details: Symptom resolution, clearance, or two negative PCRs marked the recovered donors of Cohort 3. Sources were T cells, B-cell-depleted T cells, or PBMCs; the material itself was cDNA or gDNA.

Trimming at V came to 11 bases and at J to 5 bases, leaving 4 bases not matched to a gene. Germline V gives CDR1 MNHEY, CDR2 SVGAGI. The CDR3 is 11 residues long. In terms of age and location, participants ranged from roughly 18 to 90 years and lived in about 25 US areas. Researchers sorted participants into cohorts using their self-reported clinical history. This TCR was sampled from a woman aged 40 to 50 in a cohort exposed to, infected with or recovered from COVID-19 (not recorded which). Input material: PBMCs or T cells enriched from blood (not recorded which). The chain has TRBV6-5 and TRBJ2-5; 8 nucleotides agree with TRBD2. CDR3 sequence (DNA): TGTGCCGCGGGGGGAAGGGAGACCCAGTACTTC. Translated: CAAGGRETQYF.